This T cell receptor beta chain was documented in a study of blood T cells in healthy people across ages. Alongside a J-beta primer mix, a sample-barcoded 5' primer served in a second PCR lasting about 7 to 12 cycles. One entry per CDR3 protein results from TCRdb running MiXCR on the 5' RACE reads. Of some 1 million distinct CDR3 sequences in the sample, 40% to 50% are singletons; the top ten hold about 19%. This CDR3 has 14 amino acids. V was pared by 8 bases and J by 5 bases, with 8 bases of the junction left unmatched. Germline V CDR1 and CDR2: MNHEY, SMNVEV (reference sequence). The chain employs TRBV27 and TRBJ2-1, with TRBD2 matching 8 bases. The TCR originated in a woman in her sixties or seventies in good health. Sequencing was performed on blood. CDR3 loop: CASETSGGDNEQFF. DNA of the CDR3: TGTGCCAGCGAAACTAGCGGAGGAGACAATGAGCAGTTCTTC.